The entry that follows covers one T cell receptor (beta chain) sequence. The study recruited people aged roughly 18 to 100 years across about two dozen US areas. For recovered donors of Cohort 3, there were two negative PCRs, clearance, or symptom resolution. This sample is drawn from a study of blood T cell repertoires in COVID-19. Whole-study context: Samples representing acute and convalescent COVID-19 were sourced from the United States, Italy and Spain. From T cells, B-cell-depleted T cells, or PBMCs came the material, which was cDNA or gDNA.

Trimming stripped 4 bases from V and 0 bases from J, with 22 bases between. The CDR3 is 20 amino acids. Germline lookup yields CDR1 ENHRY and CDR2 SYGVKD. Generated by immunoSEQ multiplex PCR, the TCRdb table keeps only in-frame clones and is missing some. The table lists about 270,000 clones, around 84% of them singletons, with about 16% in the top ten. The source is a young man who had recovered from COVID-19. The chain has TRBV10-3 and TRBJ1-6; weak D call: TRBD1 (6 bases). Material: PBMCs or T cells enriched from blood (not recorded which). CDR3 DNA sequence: TGTGCCATCAGTGGGAGGTTGGGGGACACATGGAGCTCCTATAATTCACCCCTCCACTTT. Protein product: CAISGRLGDTWSSYNSPLHF.